The T cell receptor (beta chain) described here comes from a study of T cell changes during pregnancy in multiple sclerosis. CDR3 size: 15 residues. The germline gives CDR1 SGHKS, CDR2 YYEKEE (reference sequence). Concerning this clone itself: Its ends do not fully match the called genes, so a read error is possible.

Here immunoSEQ multiplex PCR was the method, and the copy in TCRdb shows in-frame clones only, minus some. This table has about 50,000 clones, around 90% appearing once. This TCR came from a female donor with multiple sclerosis, enrolled in a pregnancy study. The specimen was CD4+ T cells from peripheral blood mononuclear cells, collected after pregnancy. This chain links TRBV5-5 with TRBJ2-7; D is undetermined. This CDR3 reads CASSLSPLNSDEQYF. DNA for the CDR3: TGTGCCAGCAGCTTGTCCCCCTTGAACTCCGACGAGCAGTACTTC.